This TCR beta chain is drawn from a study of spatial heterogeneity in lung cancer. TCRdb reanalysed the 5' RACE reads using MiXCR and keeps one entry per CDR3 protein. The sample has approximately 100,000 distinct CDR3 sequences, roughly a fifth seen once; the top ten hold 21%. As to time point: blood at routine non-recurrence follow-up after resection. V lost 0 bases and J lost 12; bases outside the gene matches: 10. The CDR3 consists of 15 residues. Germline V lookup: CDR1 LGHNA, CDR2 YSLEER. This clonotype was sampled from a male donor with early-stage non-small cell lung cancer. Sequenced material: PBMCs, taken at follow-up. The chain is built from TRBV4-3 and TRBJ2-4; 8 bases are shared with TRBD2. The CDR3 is CASSQDGSGEVAQYF. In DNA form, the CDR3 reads TGCGCCAGCAGCCAAGACGGTAGCGGGGAAGTTGCTCAGTACTTC.